The 28 T cell receptor beta chains below were found in one sample sequenced in a study of blood T cell repertoires in COVID-19. Repertoires were generated with immunoSEQ multiplex PCR, while TCRdb's copy carries only in-frame clones and drops some. Of under 400,000 clones listed, about nine tenths were seen once; the top ten hold approximately 1%. Sequencing was done on a sample of PBMCs or T cells enriched from blood (not recorded which). The receptors were sampled from a woman in her thirties who had been exposed to COVID-19.

The chain links TRBV20-1 to TRBJ2-5, with D unclear. The CDR3 totals 11 residues. Trimming stripped 6 bases from V and 2 bases from J, with 7 bases between. CDR1 is DFQATT and CDR2 is SNEGSKA in the germline V gene (reference sequence). DNA for the CDR3: TGCAGTGCCCAATTGCAAGAGACCCAGTACTTC. This encodes CSAQLQETQYF.

The V gene is TRBV2, the J gene TRBJ1-3; D possibly corresponds to TRBD1 (5 bases). The CDR3 is 15 amino acids. V lost 0 bases and J lost 3, with 9 bases in between. Germline V gene sequence: CDR1 SNHLY, CDR2 FYNNEI. CDR3 loop: CASSEAQGFGNTIYF. For the CDR3, the DNA is TGTGCCAGCAGTGAAGCTCAGGGCTTTGGAAACACCATATATTTT.

The chain employs TRBV6-5 and TRBJ1-5; D is possibly TRBD1 (6 bases). V was shortened by 6 bases and J by 0 bases, with 12 bases between the two germline ends. This CDR3 comprises 15 residues. Germline loops: CDR1 MNHEY, CDR2 SVGAGI. The CDR3 sequence is CASRSDRNSNQPQHF. CDR3 bases: TGTGCCAGCAGATCGGACAGAAATAGCAATCAGCCCCAGCATTTT.

The rearrangement uses TRBV19 and TRBJ1-1; TRBD1 matches at 7 bases. This CDR3 is built from 15 residues. V shed 6 bases and J 0 bases; nucleotides not matched to a gene: 7. The germline CDR1 and CDR2 sequences are LNHDA and SQIVND (reference sequence). CDR3 loop: CASRSGGSVNTEAFF. The CDR3 region has the DNA TGTGCCAGTAGATCAGGGGGGTCAGTGAACACTGAAGCTTTCTTT.

The rearrangement joins TRBV28 to TRBJ1-5; no reliable D call. The V gene's germline CDR1 is MDHEN and CDR2 SYDVKM. The CDR3 length is 15 residues. V lost 3 bases and J 3 bases, leaving 12 bases between the germline ends. The CDR3 DNA sequence: TGTGCCAGCAGTTTTCCCGACACGGACAATCAGCCCCAGCATTTT. Translation: CASSFPDTDNQPQHF.

The V call is TRBV6-5, the J call TRBJ1-2, with D maybe TRBD1 (6 bases). The CDR3 runs 14 residues. V was trimmed by 5 bases and J by 8 bases, leaving 18 bases between them. From germline, CDR1 is MNHEY and CDR2 SVGAGI. CDR3: CASSPIQGRWGYTF. For the CDR3, the DNA is TGTGCCAGCAGTCCGATACAGGGACGTTGGGGCTACACCTTC.

This chain connects TRBV28 to TRBJ2-7; 9 nucleotides agree with TRBD2. Unmatched junction bases numbered 12, after V lost 7 bases and J lost 2 bases. The germline V gene encodes CDR1 MDHEN and CDR2 SYDVKM. This CDR3 region has 16 residues. CDR3 nucleotides: TGTGCCAGCACGGGGACTAGCCGGATCCGACCCTACGAGCAGTACTTC. Its translation is CASTGTSRIRPYEQYF.

In nucleotides, the CDR3 is TGTGCCAGCAGCCAAGATTGGCTAGCGGGAGCCGCGAACACCGGGGAGCTGTTTTTT. Protein product: CASSQDWLAGAANTGELFF. The V and J genes are TRBV4-2 and TRBJ2-2; 10 bases match TRBD2. Germline CDR1 is LGHNA and CDR2 is YNFKEQ. The V segment lost 0 bases and the J segment 0 bases; nucleotides outside the gene matches: 7. The CDR3 contains 19 residues.

This clone was found once. The V call is TRBV7-2, the J call TRBJ1-5, with a weak D call TRBD1 (6 bases). The V and J ends lost 4 bases and 10 bases respectively, with 11 bases between them. Germline values: CDR1 SGHTA, CDR2 FQGNSA. This CDR3 has 12 amino acids. CDR3: CASSSGTFPQHF. CDR3 coding DNA: TGTGCCAGCAGCTCGGGGACATTCCCCCAGCATTTT.

The CDR3 bases are TGTGCCAGCAGCGCAGGAGGGGGGGCGCAGGGCTACACCTTC. Its protein product is CASSAGGGAQGYTF. This sequence joins TRBV9 and TRBJ1-2, with TRBD1 as a possible D gene (6 bases). Trimming pared 3 bases from V and 8 bases from J, leaving 17 bases between. The CDR3 runs to 14 residues. The germline CDR1 and CDR2 sequences are SGDLS and YYNGEE.

In DNA, the CDR3 is TGCGCCAGCAGCCACTTAAGCGGGAGCGGGCAAGATACGCAGTATTTT. Translating gives CASSHLSGSGQDTQYF. V and J are TRBV4-1 and TRBJ2-3; TRBD2 aligns across 8 bases. There are 16 residues in the CDR3. Germline lookup yields CDR1 MGHRA and CDR2 YSYEKL. V gave up 3 bases and J gave up 5 bases; unmatched junction bases: 10.

The chain has TRBV9 and TRBJ1-2, with 7 bases that match TRBD1. The length of the CDR3 is 15 residues. V shed 0 bases, J shed 5 bases, and the junction held 7 bases outside the gene matches. Germline CDR1 is SGDLS and CDR2 is YYNGEE. DNA of the CDR3: TGTGCCAGCAGCGTAGCTGGGGACAGAAGATATGGCTACACCTTC. The encoded protein is CASSVAGDRRYGYTF.

This chain joins TRBV11-2 and TRBJ1-1, with 8 bases identical to TRBD1. CDR1 and CDR2 (germline): SGHAT, FQNNGV. J gave up 1 base and V 4 bases, and 5 bases lay outside the gene matches. CDR3 length: 15 amino acids. CDR3 in amino acids: CASSSGQGANTEAFF. CDR3 nucleotide sequence: TGTGCCAGCAGCTCCGGACAGGGCGCGAACACTGAAGCTTTCTTT.

This clone was counted only a few times. This chain joins TRBV6-4 and TRBJ2-6, with 7 nucleotides matching TRBD1. V lost 5 bases to trimming and J lost 0 bases; unmatched junction nucleotides: 1. The CDR3 loop spans 15 amino acids. Looked up from germline, CDR1 is MRHNA and CDR2 is SNTAGT. The chain's CDR3 is CASSRDSSGANVLTF. In nucleotides, the CDR3 is TGTGCCAGCAGTCGGGACAGCTCTGGGGCCAACGTCCTGACTTTC.

This chain links TRBV2 with TRBJ1-1; D is ambiguous. CDR3 length: 15 amino acids. Germline CDR1 is SNHLY and CDR2 is FYNNEI. The V and J ends lost 3 bases and 3 bases respectively, with 14 bases between them. DNA of the CDR3: TGTGCCAGCAGTGAGTATGAGGTGAGGGACACTGAAGCTTTCTTT. Translating gives CASSEYEVRDTEAFF.

This CDR3 is CASSPRSGAGGPYEQYF. The CDR3 DNA sequence: TGTGCCAGCAGTCCACGGTCTGGGGCAGGGGGCCCCTACGAGCAGTACTTC. The chain employs TRBV28 and TRBJ2-7, with TRBD1 identical over 8 bases. The CDR3 spans 17 residues. Germline V gene sequence: CDR1 MDHEN, CDR2 SYDVKM. The trim removed 5 bases at V and 2 bases at J, leaving 14 bases unmatched.

V gene TRBV28 combines with J gene TRBJ2-3; 10 bases agree with TRBD2. Germline-derived CDR1 and CDR2 are MDHEN and SYDVKM. CDR3 length equals 16 residues. J was trimmed by 5 bases and V by 3 bases; bases with no gene match: 8. The CDR3 here is CASSFTLAGGGDTQYF. In nucleotides, the CDR3 is TGTGCCAGCAGTTTCACCTTAGCGGGAGGAGGAGATACGCAGTATTTT.

V and J are TRBV18 and TRBJ2-1; 8 nucleotides align to TRBD2. Trimming removed 1 base from V and 5 bases from J; junction bases left unmatched: 7. Germline CDR1 KGHSH, CDR2 LQKENI. CDR3 length: 16 residues. The CDR3 is CASSPLDGRGNNEQFF. In nucleotides, the CDR3 is TGTGCCAGCTCACCACTCGACGGGAGGGGGAACAATGAGCAGTTCTTC. The full variable domain, its missing parts supplied by reference TRBV18 and TRBJ2-1, is NAGVMQNPRHLVRRRGQEARLRCSPMKGHSHVYWYRQLPEEGLKFMVYLQKENIIDESGMPKERFSAEFPKEGPSILRIQQVVRGDSAAYFCASSPLDGRGNNEQFFGPGTRLTVL.

This clone showed up just a few times. V is TRBV12-5 and J is TRBJ1-1, with D tentatively TRBD1 (6 bases). V dropped 1 base and J dropped 4 bases, with 16 bases sitting between them. The CDR3 runs to 16 residues. CDR1 is LGHNT and CDR2 is FRNRAP in the germline V gene. The CDR3 spells CASGLGTGSVGTEAFF. For the CDR3, the DNA is TGTGCTAGTGGTTTGGGCACAGGGTCCGTCGGCACTGAAGCTTTCTTT.

This sequence joins TRBV27 and TRBJ2-7; 9 bases align to TRBD2. V lost 6 bases, J lost 2 bases, and 11 bases stayed unmatched. The CDR3 length is 16 residues. Germline assignment: CDR1 MNHEY and CDR2 SMNVEV (reference sequence). CDR3 loop: CASRRNSGSGTYEQYF. The CDR3 region has the DNA TGTGCCAGCAGAAGGAATAGCGGGAGTGGCACCTACGAGCAGTACTTC.

J is TRBJ2-4 and V is TRBV12-3 or TRBV12-4; weak D call: TRBD2 (6 bases). V shed 6 bases and J shed 13 bases, with 19 bases lying between them. The CDR3 contains 13 residues. CDR3 DNA sequence: TGTGCCAGCAGCCCGGGGGTGGGAGCGGTACAGTACTTC. Its protein is CASSPGVGAVQYF.

The V call is TRBV10-3, the J call TRBJ2-1; 7 bases align to TRBD1. The length of the CDR3 is 14 residues. Per germline, CDR1 ENHRY and CDR2 SYGVKD. J was trimmed by 4 bases and V by 6 bases; bases with no gene match: 6. Here the CDR3 reads CAISLGQVYNEQFF. CDR3 coding DNA: TGTGCCATCAGCTTAGGACAGGTGTACAATGAGCAGTTCTTC.

V usage is TRBV7-3 and J usage is TRBJ2-1; D is uncertain. Trimming pared 5 bases from V and 9 bases from J, leaving 14 bases between. The CDR3 contains 13 residues. Germline CDR1 is SGHTA and CDR2 is FQGTGA. The DNA of the CDR3 is TGTGCCAGCAGCCGAAAGGAGCTAGGTGAGCAGTTCTTC. This gives the protein CASSRKELGEQFF.

The V gene is TRBV19, the J gene TRBJ2-5; TRBD1 is a possible D gene (6 bases). From germline, CDR1 is LNHDA and CDR2 SQIVND (reference sequence). The CDR3 covers 13 residues. Trimming shortened V by 3 bases and J by 5 bases, and 10 bases separated the two germline ends. The CDR3 nucleotides are TGTGCCAGTAGTATGGAACAGGGTGAGACCCAGTACTTC. It yields the protein CASSMEQGETQYF.

The chain recombines TRBV7-9 with TRBJ2-3; the match to TRBD2 covers 7 bases. Looked up from germline, CDR1 is SEHNR and CDR2 is FQNEAQ (reference sequence). The CDR3 runs 16 residues. Losses at the gene ends were 5 bases for V and 0 bases for J; bases not matched to a gene: 8. The CDR3, as DNA: TGTGCCAGCAGCCCAGGACTAGTGGGGAGCACAGATACGCAGTATTTT. Its translation is CASSPGLVGSTDTQYF. The variable domain in full, with the rest retrieved from reference TRBV7-9 and TRBJ2-3, is DTGVSQNPRHKITKRGQNVTFRCDPISEHNRLYWYRQTLGQGPEFLTYFQNEAQLEKSRLLSDRFSAERPKGSFSTLEIQRTEQGDSAMYLCASSPGLVGSTDTQYFGPGTRLTVL.

The chain carries TRBV5-4 and TRBJ2-1; D remains unclear. This CDR3 has 18 residues. The V and J ends lost 0 bases and 0 bases respectively, with 16 bases between them. CDR1 and CDR2 from the germline V gene are SGHNT and YYREEE (reference sequence). CDR3: CASSLAYRSLSSYNEQFF. In nucleotides, the CDR3 is TGTGCCAGCAGCTTGGCCTATAGATCTTTAAGCTCCTACAATGAGCAGTTCTTC.

This sequence joins TRBV7-2 and TRBJ1-5; D is possibly TRBD1 (6 bases). The CDR3 extends over 16 amino acids. Germline assignment: CDR1 SGHTA and CDR2 FQGNSA. The V end lost 4 bases, the J end lost 0 bases, and 13 bases lay between the germline ends. CDR3 in DNA: TGTGCCAGCAGCTCCAAGGGGGGGGTTAGCAATCAGCCCCAGCATTTT. Translated, it gives CASSSKGGVSNQPQHF.

The chain links TRBV6-4 to TRBJ2-3, with a weak D call TRBD2 (7 bases). The germline CDR1 and CDR2 sequences are MRHNA and SNTAGT. CDR3 length: 16 amino acids. Trimming took off 7 bases at V and 6 bases at J, with 23 bases between the two ends. The chain's CDR3 is CASTPLGGVGSDTQYF. DNA of the CDR3: TGTGCCAGCACCCCTCTAGGGGGGGTGGGATCGGATACGCAGTATTTT.